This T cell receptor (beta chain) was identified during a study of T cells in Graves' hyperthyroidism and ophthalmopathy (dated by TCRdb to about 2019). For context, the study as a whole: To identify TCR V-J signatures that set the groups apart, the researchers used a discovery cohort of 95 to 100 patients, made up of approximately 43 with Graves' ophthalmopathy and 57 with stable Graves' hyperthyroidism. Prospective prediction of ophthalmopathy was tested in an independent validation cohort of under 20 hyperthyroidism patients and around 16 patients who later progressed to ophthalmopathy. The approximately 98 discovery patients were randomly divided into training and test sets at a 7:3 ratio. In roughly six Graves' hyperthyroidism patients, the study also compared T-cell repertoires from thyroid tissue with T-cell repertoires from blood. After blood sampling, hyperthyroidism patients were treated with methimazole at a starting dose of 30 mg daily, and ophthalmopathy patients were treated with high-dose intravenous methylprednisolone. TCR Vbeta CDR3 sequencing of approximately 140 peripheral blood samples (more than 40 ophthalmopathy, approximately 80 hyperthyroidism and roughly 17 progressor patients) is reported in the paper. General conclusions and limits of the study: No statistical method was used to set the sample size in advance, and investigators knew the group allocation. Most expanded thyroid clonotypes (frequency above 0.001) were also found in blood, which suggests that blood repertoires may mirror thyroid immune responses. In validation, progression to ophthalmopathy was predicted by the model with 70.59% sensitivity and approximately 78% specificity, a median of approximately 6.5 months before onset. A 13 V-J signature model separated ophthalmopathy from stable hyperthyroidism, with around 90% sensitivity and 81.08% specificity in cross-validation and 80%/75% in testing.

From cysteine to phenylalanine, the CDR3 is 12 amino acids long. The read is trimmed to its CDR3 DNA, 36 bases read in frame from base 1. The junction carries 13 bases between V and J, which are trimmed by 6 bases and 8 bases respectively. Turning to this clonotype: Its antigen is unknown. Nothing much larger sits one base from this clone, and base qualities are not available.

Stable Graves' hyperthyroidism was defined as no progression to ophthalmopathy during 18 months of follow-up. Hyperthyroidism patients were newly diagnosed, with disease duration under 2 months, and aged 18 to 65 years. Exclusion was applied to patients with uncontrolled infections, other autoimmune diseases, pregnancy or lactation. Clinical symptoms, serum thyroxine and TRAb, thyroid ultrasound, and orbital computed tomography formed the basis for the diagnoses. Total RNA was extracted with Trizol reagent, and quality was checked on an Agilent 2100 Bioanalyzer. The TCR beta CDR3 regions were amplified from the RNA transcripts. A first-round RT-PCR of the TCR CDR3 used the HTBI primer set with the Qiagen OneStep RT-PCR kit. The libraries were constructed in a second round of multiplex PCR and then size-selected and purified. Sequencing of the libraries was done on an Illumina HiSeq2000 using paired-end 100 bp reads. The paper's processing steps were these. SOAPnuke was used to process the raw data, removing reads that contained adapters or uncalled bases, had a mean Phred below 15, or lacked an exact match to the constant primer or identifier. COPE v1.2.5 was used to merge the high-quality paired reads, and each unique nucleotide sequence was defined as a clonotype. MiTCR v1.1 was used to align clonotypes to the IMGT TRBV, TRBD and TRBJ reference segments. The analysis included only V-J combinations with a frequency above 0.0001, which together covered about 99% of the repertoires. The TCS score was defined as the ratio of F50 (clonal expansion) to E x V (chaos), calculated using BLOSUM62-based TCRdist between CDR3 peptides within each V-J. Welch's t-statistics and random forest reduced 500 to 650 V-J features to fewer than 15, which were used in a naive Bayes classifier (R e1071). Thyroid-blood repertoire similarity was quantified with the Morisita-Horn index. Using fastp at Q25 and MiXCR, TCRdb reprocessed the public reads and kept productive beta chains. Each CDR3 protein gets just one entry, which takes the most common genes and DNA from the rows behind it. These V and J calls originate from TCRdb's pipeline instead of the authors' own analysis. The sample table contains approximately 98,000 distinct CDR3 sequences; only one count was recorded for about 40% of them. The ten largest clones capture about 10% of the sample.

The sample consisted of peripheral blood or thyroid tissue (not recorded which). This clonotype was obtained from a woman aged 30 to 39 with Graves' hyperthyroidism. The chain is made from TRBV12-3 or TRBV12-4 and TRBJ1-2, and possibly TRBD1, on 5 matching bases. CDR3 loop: CASSETGGGYTF. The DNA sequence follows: TGTGCCAGCAGCGAAACAGGCGGCGGCTACACCTTC.